The 2 T cell receptor beta chains given below trace back to one sample, sequenced in a study of OX40 agonist ivuxolimab in advanced cancers. Generated by immunoSEQ multiplex PCR, the TCRdb table keeps only in-frame clones and is missing some. The sample has about 94,000 clones, 88% seen once; the top ten hold approximately 0.28%. Specimen: CD4+ or CD8+ T cells sorted from blood, collected in a trial of the OX40 agonist ivuxolimab. These receptor sequences come from an adult with an advanced solid tumor such as melanoma, head and neck, liver or kidney cancer.

This chain joins TRBV7-3 and TRBJ2-3; 9 nucleotides agree with TRBD1. There are 18 residues in the CDR3. V lost 4 bases, J lost 0 bases, and 11 bases stayed unmatched. CDR1 is SGHTA, CDR2 FQGTGA, per germline. This CDR3 is CASSSQGFGQGSTDTQYF. The CDR3 DNA follows: TGTGCCAGCAGCTCCCAAGGGTTCGGACAGGGGAGCACAGATACGCAGTATTTT. Full variable domain (missing parts from reference TRBV7-3 and TRBJ2-3): GAGVSQTPSNKVTEKGKYVELRCDPISGHTALYWYRQSLGQGPEFLIYFQGTGAADDSGLPNDRFFAVRPEGSVSTLKIQRTERGDSAVYLCASSSQGFGQGSTDTQYFGPGTRLTVL.

The chain carries TRBV7-9 and TRBJ2-2; a possible D gene is TRBD2 (6 bases). The germline gives CDR1 SEHNR, CDR2 FQNEAQ (reference sequence). Trimming took off 2 bases at V and 0 bases at J, with 7 bases between the two ends. This CDR3 is built from 15 residues. DNA for the CDR3: TGTGCCAGCAGCTTATGGGACTCGAACACCGGGGAGCTGTTTTTT. Translation: CASSLWDSNTGELFF.